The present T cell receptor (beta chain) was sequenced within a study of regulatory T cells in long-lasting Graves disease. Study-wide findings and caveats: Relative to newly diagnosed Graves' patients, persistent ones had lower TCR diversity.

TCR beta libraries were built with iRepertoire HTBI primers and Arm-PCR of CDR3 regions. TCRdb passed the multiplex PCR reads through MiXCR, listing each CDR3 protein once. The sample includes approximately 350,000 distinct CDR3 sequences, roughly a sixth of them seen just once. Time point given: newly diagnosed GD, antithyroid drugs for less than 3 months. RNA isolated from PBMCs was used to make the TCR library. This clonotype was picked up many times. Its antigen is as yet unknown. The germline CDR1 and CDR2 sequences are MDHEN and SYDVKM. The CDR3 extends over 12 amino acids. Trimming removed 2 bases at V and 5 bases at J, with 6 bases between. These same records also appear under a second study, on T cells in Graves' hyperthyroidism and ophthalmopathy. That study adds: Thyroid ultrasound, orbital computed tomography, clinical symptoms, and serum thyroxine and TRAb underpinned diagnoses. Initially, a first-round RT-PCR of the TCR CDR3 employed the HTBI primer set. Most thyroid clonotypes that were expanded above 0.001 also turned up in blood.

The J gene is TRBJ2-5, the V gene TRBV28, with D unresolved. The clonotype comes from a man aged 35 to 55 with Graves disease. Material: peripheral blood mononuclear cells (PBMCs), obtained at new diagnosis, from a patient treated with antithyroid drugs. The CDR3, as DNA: TGTGCCAGCAGTTTAATGTGGGAGACCCAGTACTTC. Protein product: CASSLMWETQYF.